These 25 T cell receptor beta chains originate from one sample sequenced in a study of T cell repertoires in cytomegalovirus infection (dated by TCRdb to between 2017 and 2020). The sequencer listed for this sample is Illumina HiSeq 1500. Clones were called with MiXCR by TCRdb after fastp trimmed the public reads at Q25, and only in-frame beta chains were retained. All rows with the same CDR3 protein become a single entry with the most common DNA and genes. Counted in this sample were about 110,000 distinct CDR3 sequences; under 50% of them appeared once. Of the sample, approximately 69% is held by the ten largest clones. Their cognate antigens are unknown. In light of the paper, this sample's treatment or condition label describes: in vitro stimulation with specific CMV peptide epitopes to enrich CMV-specific T cells. The material sequenced was CD8+ T cells from cultured PBMCs, taken from culture after CMV antigen stimulation. The receptors stem from a human donor in good health (CMV status not recorded). Some clones in this sample may be carry-over from other donors' samples.

This clonotype showed up many times. This chain links TRBV7-2 with TRBJ2-3; tentative D call: TRBD2 (5 bases). CDR1 is SGHTA and CDR2 is FQGNSA in the germline V gene. This CDR3 is 14 amino acids long. Deletions cut 1 base from V and 2 bases from J, with 7 bases between. CDR3 loop: CASSLEDFTDTQYF. In DNA, the CDR3 is TGTGCCAGCAGCTTAGAGGACTTCACAGATACGCAGTATTTT.

The gene calls are TRBV20-1 and TRBJ2-5, with 7 bases that match TRBD1. Trimming at V came to 5 bases and at J to 0 bases, leaving 6 bases not matched to a gene. Per the germline V gene, CDR1 is DFQATT and CDR2 is SNEGSKA (reference sequence). The CDR3 has 14 amino acids. CDR3 region: CSAATGTYQETQYF. The CDR3 DNA is TGCAGTGCTGCGACAGGGACCTACCAAGAGACCCAGTACTTC.

The rearrangement links TRBV12-3 or TRBV12-4 to TRBJ2-5; perhaps TRBD2 as D (7 bases). The CDR3 contains 15 residues. V was clipped by 8 bases and J by 5 bases, with 21 bases between them. The CDR3 loop is CASSLGGGSWETQYF. In DNA, the CDR3 is TGTGCCAGCTCCCTAGGGGGGGGGTCGTGGGAGACCCAGTACTTC.

This clonotype has a count of ten or more. The rearrangement links TRBV19 to TRBJ2-1; no firm D call. Trimming removed 7 bases at V and 8 bases at J, with 15 bases between. Germline assignment: CDR1 LNHDA and CDR2 SQIVND (reference sequence). The CDR3 totals 13 residues. In DNA form, the CDR3 reads TGTGCCAGTACCAGTGTCTTCGGCCATGAGCAGTTCTTC. Protein sequence: CASTSVFGHEQFF.

This chain links TRBV7-6 with TRBJ2-1; 9 bases agree with TRBD1. Trimming at V came to 8 bases and at J to 8 bases, leaving 10 bases not matched to a gene. CDR1 is SGHVS, CDR2 FNYEAQ, per germline. This CDR3 is 14 amino acids long. This chain's CDR3 is CASVWGQGIHEQFF. CDR3 nucleotide sequence: TGTGCCAGCGTATGGGGACAGGGTATCCATGAGCAGTTCTTC.

This clonotype was detected a few times. The chain has TRBV6-1 and TRBJ1-5, with a weak D call TRBD1 (5 bases). Between the trimmed V and J ends, which lost 6 bases and 2 bases, there was a span of 32 bases. Per germline, CDR1 MNHNS and CDR2 SASEGT. The CDR3 has 21 residues. The CDR3 region is CASSPQRFGLQGFVGNQPQHF. CDR3 DNA: TGTGCCAGCAGCCCACAAAGGTTCGGACTTCAGGGATTCGTCGGCAATCAGCCCCAGCATTTT.

This clonotype came up a few times. CDR3 bases: TGTGCCAGCAGTTTAACTAGCGGTGAGCAGTACTTC. It specifies CASSLTSGEQYF. The V call is TRBV28, the J call TRBJ2-7; TRBD2 matches 8 bases. CDR1 is MDHEN and CDR2 is SYDVKM in the germline V gene. V dropped 2 bases and J dropped 7; count of bases not matched to a gene: 1. The CDR3 has 12 amino acids.

This chain connects TRBV4-2 to TRBJ1-2; D uncertain. V shed 3 bases and J shed 3 bases, with 17 bases lying between them. CDR3 length equals 16 residues. Germline CDR1 is LGHNA and CDR2 is YNFKEQ. CDR3 nucleotides: TGTGCCAGCAGCCAGACAATTCGGACGGACTACTATGGCTACACCTTC. It codes for CASSQTIRTDYYGYTF.

This clonotype was detected only a few times. The chain links TRBV7-8 to TRBJ1-2, with no clear D. CDR1 is SGHVS and CDR2 is FQNEAQ in the germline V gene. There are 14 residues in the CDR3. V shed 6 bases and J shed 3 bases, with 14 bases lying between them. The CDR3 loop is CASSPDPGDYGYTF. The DNA for the CDR3 is TGTGCCAGCAGTCCCGATCCTGGGGACTATGGCTACACCTTC.

The V call is TRBV25-1, the J call TRBJ1-4, with a weak D call TRBD1 (6 bases). CDR1 and CDR2 (germline): MGHDK, SYGVNS. Trimming took 1 base from V and 5 from J, leaving 14 bases between them. This CDR3 has 16 amino acids. CDR3 amino acids: CASSEWEGGINEKLFF. For the CDR3, the DNA is TGTGCCAGCAGTGAATGGGAGGGGGGCATAAATGAAAAACTGTTTTTT.

This clonotype was counted a few times. The chain joins TRBV11-3 to TRBJ1-5, with D maybe TRBD1 (5 bases). CDR3 length: 15 residues. V lost 1 base and J 2 bases, leaving 9 bases between the germline ends. CDR1 is SGHNT, CDR2 YENEEA, per germline. Here the CDR3 reads CASSLVRGRNQPQHF. CDR3 DNA sequence: TGTGCCAGCAGCTTAGTGAGGGGTCGCAATCAGCCCCAGCATTTT.

On this clonotype: A single base separates this from a much larger clone, so it may be a read error. V usage is TRBV6-8 and J usage is TRBJ2-3, with 9 positions matching TRBD1. The CDR3 sequence is 15 residues long. The germline gives CDR1 MNHGY, CDR2 SAAAGT. Trimming at V came to 5 bases and at J to 1 base, leaving 4 bases not matched to a gene. CDR3 sequence: CASSARDRGTDTQYF. The CDR3 nucleotides are TGTGCCAGCAGTGCCCGGGACAGGGGCACAGATACGCAGTATTTT.

The V call is TRBV7-3, the J call TRBJ2-1, with 8 bases aligning to TRBD1. The CDR3 extends over 15 amino acids. The trim removed 5 bases at V and 5 bases at J, leaving 8 bases unmatched. CDR1 is SGHTA and CDR2 is FQGTGA in the germline V gene. The CDR3 sequence: CASSPRQGPHNEQFF. CDR3 bases: TGTGCCAGCAGCCCCCGACAGGGGCCCCACAATGAGCAGTTCTTC. Using reference TRBV7-3 and TRBJ2-1 for the parts outside the CDR3, the full variable domain is GAGVSQTPSNKVTEKGKYVELRCDPISGHTALYWYRQSLGQGPEFLIYFQGTGAADDSGLPNDRFFAVRPEGSVSTLKIQRTERGDSAVYLCASSPRQGPHNEQFFGPGTRLTVL.

Of note for this clonotype: This CDR3 is missing its conserved last phenylalanine or tryptophan, likely due to a read error. The V call is TRBV7-4, the J call TRBJ2-1; 7 positions agree with TRBD1. CDR3 length equals 15 residues. With 7 bases clipped from V and 0 bases from J, the junction kept 6 bases outside the gene matches. From germline, CDR1 is SGHVT and CDR2 SQSDAQ. For the CDR3, the DNA is TGTGCCAGCAAAGGACAGGCGAGCTCCTACAATGAGCAGTTCTTG. Translating it yields CASKGQASSYNEQFL.

J is TRBJ2-2 and V is TRBV15; D remains ambiguous. The CDR3 extends over 12 amino acids. Trimming took 5 bases from V and 4 from J, leaving 5 bases between them. Germline CDR1 and CDR2: LNHNV and YYDKDF (reference sequence). The CDR3 loop is CATSASTGELFF. The CDR3 DNA reads TGTGCCACCAGCGCAAGCACCGGGGAGCTGTTTTTT. Full variable domain (remainder filled in from reference TRBV15 and TRBJ2-2): DAMVIQNPRYQVTQFGKPVTLSCSQTLNHNVMYWYQQKSSQAPKLLFHYYDKDFNNEADTPDNFQSRRPNTSFCFLDIRSPGLGDTAMYLCATSASTGELFFGEGSRLTVL.

This clonotype was observed a few times. The J gene is TRBJ2-5, the V gene TRBV7-6; 12 positions agree with TRBD2. The ends lost 1 base at V and 5 bases at J; junction bases unmatched: 5. The CDR3 has 16 amino acids. CDR1 and CDR2 (germline): SGHVS, FNYEAQ. In DNA, the CDR3 is TGTGCCAGCAGCTTAGGTCCTAGCGGGGGGGCTGAGACCCAGTACTTC. Protein: CASSLGPSGGAETQYF.

In the case of this clonotype: Being one base from a much bigger clone, this may be a read error. V and J are TRBV6-1 and TRBJ1-1; D is perhaps TRBD1 (5 bases). V gave up 1 base and J gave up 1 base, with 10 bases separating them. This CDR3 region has 15 residues. In germline, CDR1 is MNHNS, CDR2 SASEGT. CDR3 bases: TGTGCCAGCAGTGAAGACCGGGGGTGGAACACTGAAGCTTTCTTT. This codes for CASSEDRGWNTEAFF.

The J gene is TRBJ2-3, the V gene TRBV7-6; D unresolved. The CDR3 sequence is 12 residues long. The ends were cut back, 4 bases at V and 0 bases at J, with 2 bases in the middle. The germline CDR1 and CDR2 sequences are SGHVS and FNYEAQ. The CDR3 reads CASSSSTDTQYF. CDR3 in DNA: TGTGCCAGCAGCTCTAGCACAGATACGCAGTATTTT.

There are a few counts of this clonotype. The V call is TRBV6-6, the J call TRBJ2-7; D remains unclear. The CDR3 runs 15 residues. The ends were cut back, 7 bases at V and 9 bases at J, with 25 bases in the middle. Germline CDR1 MNHNY, CDR2 SVGAGI (reference sequence). Written as DNA, the CDR3 is TGTGCCAGCACTTTCACTCGGTCCTTCACCTCCGGGCAGTACTTC. This codes for CASTFTRSFTSGQYF.

The V and J genes are TRBV28 and TRBJ2-5, with TRBD2 matching over 12 bases. The CDR3 extends over 15 amino acids. With V trimmed by 5 bases and J by 4 bases, 5 bases remained unmatched. From germline, CDR1 is MDHEN and CDR2 SYDVKM. The CDR3 loop is CASSALAGGGETQYF. For the CDR3, the DNA is TGTGCCAGCAGTGCCCTAGCGGGGGGGGGAGAGACCCAGTACTTC. The whole variable domain, filled in from reference TRBV28 and TRBJ2-5, reads DVKVTQSSRYLVKRTGEKVFLECVQDMDHENMFWYRQDPGLGLRLIYFSYDVKMKEKGDIPEGYSVSREKKERFSLILESASTNQTSMYLCASSALAGGGETQYFGPGTRLLVL.

Comment on this clonotype: A much larger clonotype is one base distant, so this may be a read error. The chain is built from TRBV20-1 and TRBJ1-5; weak D call: TRBD1 (6 bases). Germline assignment: CDR1 DFQATT and CDR2 SNEGSKA (reference sequence). The CDR3 contains 14 residues. The CDR3 here is CSARTGRSNHPQHF. The DNA of the CDR3 is TGCAGTGCTAGAACAGGGAGGTCAAATCATCCCCAGCATTTT.

The rearrangement links TRBV27 to TRBJ2-7; TRBD1 agrees at 9 bases. The CDR3 totals 15 residues. CDR1 is MNHEY, CDR2 SMNVEV, per germline (reference sequence). The junction had 5 bases not matched to a gene; V was cut back by 1 base and J by 4 bases. CDR3: CASSLLWTGAYEQYF. CDR3 DNA sequence: TGTGCCAGCAGTTTATTGTGGACAGGGGCATACGAGCAGTACTTC.

This clonotype has just a few counts. This sequence joins TRBV6-1 and TRBJ2-3, with D possibly matching TRBD2 (6 bases). Per germline, CDR1 MNHNS and CDR2 SASEGT. The V end was cut by 5 bases, the J end by 0 bases, with 15 bases between. The CDR3 is 16 residues long. Here the CDR3 reads CASSYTGTPSTDTQYF. The CDR3 bases are TGTGCCAGCAGTTACACCGGGACTCCCAGCACAGATACGCAGTATTTT.

Points on this clonotype: The junction differs from germline at one of its ends, possibly a read error. The chain is built from TRBV27 and TRBJ1-1, with a tentative D call TRBD1 (6 bases). Germline-derived CDR1 and CDR2 are MNHEY and SMNVEV (reference sequence). CDR3 length: 14 residues. In DNA, the CDR3 is TGTGCCAGCAGAATCAGGGGCCTGAACACCGAAGCTTTCTTT. Translating gives CASRIRGLNTEAFF.

The J gene is TRBJ1-2, the V gene TRBV4-1; D gene uncertain. The germline CDR1 and CDR2 sequences are MGHRA and YSYEKL. This CDR3 is 13 amino acids long. Trimming left V 4 bases short and J 1 base short, with 7 bases between. DNA of the CDR3: TGCGCCAGCAGCCTCAGACTTAACTATGGCTACACCTTC. Translation gives CASSLRLNYGYTF.